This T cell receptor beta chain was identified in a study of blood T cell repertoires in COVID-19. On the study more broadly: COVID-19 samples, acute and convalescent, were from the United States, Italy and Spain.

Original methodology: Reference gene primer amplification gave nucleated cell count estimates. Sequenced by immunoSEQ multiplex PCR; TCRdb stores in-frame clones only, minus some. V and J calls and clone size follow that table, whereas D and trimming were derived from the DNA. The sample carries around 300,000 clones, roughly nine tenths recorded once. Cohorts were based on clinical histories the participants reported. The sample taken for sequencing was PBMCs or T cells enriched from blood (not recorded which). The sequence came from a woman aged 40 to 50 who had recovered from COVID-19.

For the CDR3, the DNA is TGTGCCAGCAGCCCGCTGGCCACCTACGAGCAGTACTTC. Protein product: CASSPLATYEQYF. The chain uses TRBV28 and TRBJ2-7; D is unresolved. V shed 6 bases and J shed 2 bases, with 11 bases lying between them. The CDR3 loop spans 13 amino acids. Germline V gene lookup returns CDR1 MDHEN and CDR2 SYDVKM.